These T cell receptor beta chains were read from a single sample in a study of control samples from healthy donors and cancer patients. Sequencing used immunoSEQ multiplex PCR; TCRdb keeps in-frame clones, though not all of them. The repertoire has about 100,000 clones, about 92% of them found once; the top ten carry about 2.5%. Sequenced material: blood. The receptors come from a woman between 18 and 29 years old in good health. The CDR3 runs from the conserved cysteine through the conserved F or W. D genes are given only for firm matches. The size field is filled for only some rows; it gives once, few, many or a size class.

d_gene: NA
j_gene: TRBJ1-2
abundance: NA
v_gene: TRBV5-1
CDR3nt: TGCGCCAGCAGCTTGGATCAGTCAAGCCGCTATGGCTACACCTTC
CDR3aa: CASSLDQSSRYGYTF

d_gene: NA
j_gene: TRBJ1-3
abundance: NA
v_gene: TRBV15
CDR3nt: TGTGCCACCAGCGATAGGCGGAGCTCTGGAAACACCATATATTTT
CDR3aa: CATSDRRSSGNTIYF

d_gene: NA
j_gene: TRBJ1-5
abundance: NA
v_gene: TRBV18
CDR3nt: TGTGCCAGCTCACTAGGGGAGAACAGCCCTTATCAGCCCCAGCATTTT
CDR3aa: CASSLGENSPYQPQHF

d_gene: NA
j_gene: TRBJ1-6
abundance: NA
v_gene: TRBV7-9
CDR3nt: TGTGCCAGCAGCCTAGGGGTTTCACCCCTCCACTTT
CDR3aa: CASSLGVSPLHF

d_gene: TRBD1
j_gene: TRBJ2-3
abundance: NA
v_gene: TRBV19
CDR3nt: TGTGCCAGTAGCCAGGACAGGGGGAAGGATACGCAGTATTTT
CDR3aa: CASSQDRGKDTQYF

d_gene: NA
j_gene: TRBJ1-1
abundance: few
v_gene: TRBV9
CDR3nt: TGTGCCAGCAGCTCCCGGACAGATAACACTGAAGCTTTCTTT
CDR3aa: CASSSRTDNTEAFF

d_gene: TRBD1
j_gene: TRBJ1-2
abundance: NA
v_gene: TRBV2
CDR3nt: TGTGCCAGCAGTCTTAAAAAGGGGGCGGACGGGGGCTACACCTTC
CDR3aa: CASSLKKGADGGYTF

d_gene: TRBD1
j_gene: TRBJ1-1
abundance: NA
v_gene: TRBV27
CDR3nt: TGTGCCAGCAGTCCGATCTTACAGGGGGCGCGTTGGACTGAAGCTTTCTTT
CDR3aa: CASSPILQGARWTEAFF

d_gene: TRBD2
j_gene: TRBJ2-3
abundance: NA
v_gene: TRBV2
CDR3nt: TGTGCCAGCAGTGAAGGGGGAGGGCCCACAGATACGCAGTATTTT
CDR3aa: CASSEGGGPTDTQYF

d_gene: TRBD2
j_gene: TRBJ2-3
abundance: NA
v_gene: TRBV6-4
CDR3nt: TGTGCCAGCAGTGACTCCCTAGCGGGGGGCCAAATACACACAGATACGCAGTATTTT
CDR3aa: CASSDSLAGGQIHTDTQYF

d_gene: TRBD2
j_gene: TRBJ2-3
abundance: NA
v_gene: TRBV6-5
CDR3nt: TGTGCCAGCAGCATGCGGGGGGGCACAGATACGCAGTATTTT
CDR3aa: CASSMRGGTDTQYF

d_gene: NA
j_gene: TRBJ2-5
abundance: NA
v_gene: TRBV5-4
CDR3nt: TGTGCCAGCAGCTTCGGCAGACAAGAGACCCAGTACTTC
CDR3aa: CASSFGRQETQYF

d_gene: NA
j_gene: TRBJ2-3
abundance: NA
v_gene: TRBV5-4
CDR3nt: TGTGCCAGCAGAAAGGACGGGCTCACAGATACGCAGTATTTT
CDR3aa: CASRKDGLTDTQYF

d_gene: TRBD2
j_gene: TRBJ2-5
abundance: NA
v_gene: TRBV3-1/TRBV3-2
CDR3nt: TGTGCCAGCAGCCAGGGAGCGGGGGCGAGAGACACCCAGTACTTC
CDR3aa: CASSQGAGARDTQYF

d_gene: TRBD1
j_gene: TRBJ2-1
abundance: NA
v_gene: TRBV6-2/TRBV6-3
CDR3nt: TGTGCCAGCAGTTACTCGGGACAGCCTTACAATGAGCAGTTCTTC
CDR3aa: CASSYSGQPYNEQFF

d_gene: TRBD1
j_gene: TRBJ2-7
abundance: NA
v_gene: TRBV24-1
CDR3nt: TGTGCCACCAGTGAATCGGTACAGGGGGGCGAGCAGTACTTC
CDR3aa: CATSESVQGGEQYF

d_gene: TRBD1
j_gene: TRBJ1-6
abundance: NA
v_gene: TRBV2
CDR3nt: TGTGCCAGCAGTGAAGGGGACAGGGGAAATTCACCCCTCCACTTT
CDR3aa: CASSEGDRGNSPLHF

d_gene: NA
j_gene: TRBJ2-3
abundance: NA
v_gene: TRBV19
CDR3nt: TGTGCCAGTAGTATAGGCCTTCCAGATACGCAGTATTTT
CDR3aa: CASSIGLPDTQYF

d_gene: TRBD2
j_gene: TRBJ2-3
abundance: NA
v_gene: TRBV29-1
CDR3nt: TGCAGCGTGGACGTCGTCCAGCGGGGGATGTTAGATACGCAGTATTTT
CDR3aa: CSVDVVQRGMLDTQYF

d_gene: NA
j_gene: TRBJ1-3
abundance: NA
v_gene: TRBV3-1/TRBV3-2
CDR3nt: TGTGCCAGCAGCCAGGGCCGGTCTGGAAACACCATATATTTT
CDR3aa: CASSQGRSGNTIYF

d_gene: TRBD1
j_gene: TRBJ2-6
abundance: NA
v_gene: TRBV10-3
CDR3nt: TGTGCCATCAGTTCCGGGACAGGGGACCCCGGGGCCAACGTCCTGACTTTC
CDR3aa: CAISSGTGDPGANVLTF

d_gene: NA
j_gene: TRBJ2-2
abundance: NA
v_gene: TRBV4-1
CDR3nt: TGCGCCAGCAGCCGCGGGGTTTACACCGGGGAGCTGTTTTTT
CDR3aa: CASSRGVYTGELFF